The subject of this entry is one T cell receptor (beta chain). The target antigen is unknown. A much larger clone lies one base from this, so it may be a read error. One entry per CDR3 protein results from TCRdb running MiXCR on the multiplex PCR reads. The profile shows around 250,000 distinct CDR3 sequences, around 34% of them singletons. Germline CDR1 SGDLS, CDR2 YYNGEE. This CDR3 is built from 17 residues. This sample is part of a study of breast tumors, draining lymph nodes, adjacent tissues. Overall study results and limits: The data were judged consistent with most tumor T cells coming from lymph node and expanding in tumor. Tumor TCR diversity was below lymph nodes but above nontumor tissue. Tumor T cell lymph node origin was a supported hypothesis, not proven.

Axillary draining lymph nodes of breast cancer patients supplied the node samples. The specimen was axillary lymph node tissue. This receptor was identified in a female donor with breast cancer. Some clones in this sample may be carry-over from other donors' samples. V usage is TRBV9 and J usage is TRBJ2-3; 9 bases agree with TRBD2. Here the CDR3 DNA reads TGTGCCAGCAGCGCCCAAGGCGGGGGGGGCAGCCCAGATATGCAGTATTTT. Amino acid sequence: CASSAQGGGGSPDMQYF.